The 17 T cell receptor beta chains below were found in one sample sequenced in a study of CD8+ T cells in alopecia areata. Sequencing used cDNA as its template, made by extracting RNA and reverse transcribing it. Some clones are missing from TCRdb's copy, which holds only in-frame ones; the method was immunoSEQ multiplex PCR. In the table there are about 120,000 clones, roughly two fifths of which are singletons. The source material was CD4+ T cells sorted from blood. These receptor sequences come from a human donor with alopecia areata.

This clone was found a few times. The genes are TRBV29-1 and TRBJ2-7, with D maybe TRBD2 (6 bases). The V gene lost 6 bases and the J gene lost 0 bases, with 15 bases spanning the gap. Germline assignment: CDR1 SQVTM and CDR2 ANQGSEA. CDR3 length equals 14 residues. CDR3 nucleotides: TGCAGCGTCGGTCCGCTCGGGGGCTCCTACGAGCAGTACTTC. The encoded protein is CSVGPLGGSYEQYF.

The V call is TRBV4-2, the J call TRBJ2-7; D uncertain. Germline V lookup: CDR1 LGHNA, CDR2 YNFKEQ. The CDR3 is made up of 14 amino acids. The germline V and J ends were trimmed by 5 bases and 3 bases, with 14 bases remaining between them. The chain's CDR3 is CASSESVARYEQYF. DNA of the CDR3: TGTGCCAGCAGCGAAAGCGTGGCGCGCTACGAGCAGTACTTC.

This clone was counted a few times. The chain has TRBV7-9 and TRBJ2-6; D unresolved. The CDR3 spans 15 residues. Germline V gene lookup returns CDR1 SEHNR and CDR2 FQNEAQ (reference sequence). The germline V and J ends were trimmed by 1 base and 0 bases, with 4 bases remaining between them. CDR3 loop: CASSLDFSGANVLTF. The CDR3 DNA reads as TGTGCCAGCAGCTTAGACTTCTCTGGGGCCAACGTCCTGACTTTC.

The chain is built from TRBV5-1 and TRBJ2-1; D remains unclear. V was cut by 2 bases and J by 1 base, with 10 bases left in between. Germline CDR1 and CDR2: SGHRS and YFSETQ. The CDR3 runs 15 residues. The CDR3 loop is CASSFEDPSYNEQFF. CDR3 bases: TGCGCCAGCAGCTTTGAGGACCCTTCCTACAATGAGCAGTTCTTC.

The genes are TRBV5-1 and TRBJ2-7; 8 nucleotides line up with TRBD1. This CDR3 comprises 14 residues. V trimming: 9 bases; J trimming: 0 bases; junction bases outside the gene matches: 8. Germline assignment: CDR1 SGHRS and CDR2 YFSETQ. CDR3 nucleotides: TGCGCCATCTCAGGGGGCCAGAGCTCCTACGAGCAGTACTTC. Amino acid sequence: CAISGGQSSYEQYF.

This clone occurred a few times. The chain links TRBV5-6 to TRBJ2-2; 8 nucleotides line up with TRBD2. Germline-derived CDR1 and CDR2 are SGHDT and YYEEEE. J was trimmed by 4 bases and V by 4 bases; bases with no gene match: 12. This CDR3 region has 17 residues. CDR3 region: CASSPVTSGDLTGELFF. The CDR3 DNA sequence: TGTGCCAGCAGCCCCGTTACTAGCGGAGATCTCACCGGGGAGCTGTTTTTT.

The rearrangement links TRBV29-1 to TRBJ2-5; no clear D. This CDR3 spans 13 amino acids. Germline CDR1 SQVTM, CDR2 ANQGSEA. V was trimmed by 4 bases and J by 3 bases, leaving 12 bases between them. The CDR3 region has the DNA TGCAGCGTTGGTGGAAACCGGAAAGAGACCCAGTACTTC. Translated, it gives CSVGGNRKETQYF.

This clone has just a few counts. The CDR3 protein is CSVWTGVLYGYTF. CDR3 coding DNA: TGCAGCGTTTGGACAGGGGTCCTCTATGGCTACACCTTC. The J gene is TRBJ1-2, the V gene TRBV29-1; 9 nucleotides line up with TRBD1. J gave up 4 bases and V 5 bases, and 5 bases lay outside the gene matches. Germline CDR1 reads SQVTM; CDR2 reads ANQGSEA. The CDR3 is 13 residues long.

Only a few counts were recorded for this clone. The chain has TRBV29-1 and TRBJ2-2; tentative D call: TRBD2 (6 bases). CDR3 length: 14 amino acids. From germline, CDR1 is SQVTM and CDR2 ANQGSEA. V shed 5 bases and J shed 7 bases, with 17 bases lying between them. Written as DNA, the CDR3 is TGCAGCGTTACAACGCGTCGCGGGGTCGGGGAGCTGTTTTTT. Its protein product is CSVTTRRGVGELFF.

The sample holds a few counts of this clone. The chain uses TRBV29-1 and TRBJ1-1, with D tentatively TRBD1 (6 bases). This CDR3 is 13 amino acids long. Trimming took 2 bases from V and 4 from J, leaving 11 bases between them. CDR1 is SQVTM, CDR2 ANQGSEA, per germline. CDR3 protein: CSVESGGGTEAFF. CDR3 in DNA: TGCAGCGTTGAATCCGGGGGCGGCACTGAAGCTTTCTTT.

The chain is built from TRBV29-1 and TRBJ2-5, with unresolved D. The end of the DNA fits TRBJ2-7 better, so the J call may be wrong. The CDR3 spans 12 residues. In germline, CDR1 is SQVTM, CDR2 ANQGSEA. CDR3 sequence: CSVDRSSYEQYF. The CDR3 bases are TGCAGCGTTGATCGCAGCTCCTACGAGCAGTACTTC.

The chain couples TRBV29-1 to TRBJ2-1; D gene uncertain. CDR3 length: 13 residues. The V gene lost 2 bases and the J gene lost 7 bases, with 12 bases spanning the gap. Germline V gives CDR1 SQVTM, CDR2 ANQGSEA. The CDR3 DNA sequence: TGCAGCGTTGAAAACCCCGGAAGGAATGAGCAGTTCTTC. Translating it yields CSVENPGRNEQFF.

V usage is TRBV30 and J usage is TRBJ2-7; D is possibly TRBD1 or TRBD2 (5 bases each). CDR1 is GTSNPN and CDR2 is SVGIG in the germline V gene (reference sequence). V was clipped by 3 bases and J by 6 bases, with 12 bases between them. This CDR3 spans 12 amino acids. DNA of the CDR3: TGTGCCTGGAGCGCCGGGGCCCGCGAGCAGTACTTC. As protein: CAWSAGAREQYF. Full variable domain (outside the CDR3, taken from reference TRBV30 and TRBJ2-7): SQTIHQWPATLVQPVGSPLSLECTVEGTSNPNLYWYRQAAGRGLQLLFYSVGIGQISSEVPQNLSASRPQDRQFILSSKKLLLSDSGFYLCAWSAGAREQYFGPGTRLTVT.

The chain has TRBV2 and TRBJ2-1, with 8 bases identical to TRBD1. J lost 7 bases, V lost 5 bases, and 10 bases had no gene match. Per germline, CDR1 SNHLY and CDR2 FYNNEI. The CDR3 length is 15 residues. DNA of the CDR3: TGTGCCAGCAGTTGGGCAGGGGGCCTAAGTAATGAGCAGTTCTTC. Translation gives CASSWAGGLSNEQFF.

V gene TRBV30 combines with J gene TRBJ2-1; tentatively, D is TRBD1 or TRBD2 (5 bases each). CDR1 GTSNPN and CDR2 SVGIG come from the germline V gene (reference sequence). The CDR3 is 16 amino acids. The ends were cut back, 0 bases at V and 6 bases at J, with 18 bases in the middle. CDR3 region: CAWSVRGRDLRNEQFF. The CDR3 DNA reads as TGTGCCTGGAGTGTACGGGGTAGGGACCTCCGCAATGAGCAGTTCTTC.

The chain employs TRBV18 and TRBJ1-1; the D gene is possibly TRBD1 (5 bases). V was shortened by 0 bases and J by 4 bases, with 12 bases between the two germline ends. The CDR3 totals 15 residues. CDR1 KGHSH and CDR2 LQKENI come from the germline V gene. The CDR3 coding sequence is TGTGCCAGCTCACCACCGGGCCGGGGGGGCACTGAAGCTTTCTTT. Its translation: CASSPPGRGGTEAFF. The variable domain in full, completed from reference TRBV18 and TRBJ1-1, reads NAGVMQNPRHLVRRRGQEARLRCSPMKGHSHVYWYRQLPEEGLKFMVYLQKENIIDESGMPKERFSAEFPKEGPSILRIQQVVRGDSAAYFCASSPPGRGGTEAFFGQGTRLTVV.

The V gene is TRBV7-9, the J gene TRBJ2-7, with D perhaps TRBD2 (5 bases). With 7 bases removed from V and 2 bases from J, the gap between germline ends came to 15 bases. This CDR3 spans 14 amino acids. CDR1 is SEHNR, CDR2 FQNEAQ, per germline (reference sequence). CDR3 nucleotide sequence: TGTGCCAGCACTTCCCGGGGTAGGCCCTACGAGCAGTACTTC. The encoded protein is CASTSRGRPYEQYF.